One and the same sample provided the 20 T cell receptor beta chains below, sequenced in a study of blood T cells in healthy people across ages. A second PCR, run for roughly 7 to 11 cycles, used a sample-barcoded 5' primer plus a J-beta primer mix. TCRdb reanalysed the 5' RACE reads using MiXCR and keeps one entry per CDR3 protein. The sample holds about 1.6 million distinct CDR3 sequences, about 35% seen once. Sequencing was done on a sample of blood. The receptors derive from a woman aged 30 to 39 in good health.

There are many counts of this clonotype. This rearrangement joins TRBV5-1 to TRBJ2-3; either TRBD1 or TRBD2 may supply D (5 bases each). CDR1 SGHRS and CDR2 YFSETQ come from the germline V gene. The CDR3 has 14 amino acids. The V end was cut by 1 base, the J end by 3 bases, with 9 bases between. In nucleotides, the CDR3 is TGCGCCAGCAGCTTGCGGGGCCCGACAGATACGCAGTATTTT. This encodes CASSLRGPTDTQYF.

CDR3: CASSLSADGYEQYF. The CDR3 bases are TGTGCCAGCAGTTTATCCGCGGACGGCTACGAGCAGTACTTC. The chain couples TRBV28 to TRBJ2-7; D call uncertain. The CDR3 has 14 amino acids. V was pared by 1 base and J by 3 bases, with 10 bases between. The germline V gene has CDR1 MDHEN and CDR2 SYDVKM.

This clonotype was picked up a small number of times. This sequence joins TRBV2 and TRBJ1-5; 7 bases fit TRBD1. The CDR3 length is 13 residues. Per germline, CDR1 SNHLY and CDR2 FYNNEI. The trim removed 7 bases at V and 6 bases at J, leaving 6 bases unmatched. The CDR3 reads CASKIDRAQPQHF. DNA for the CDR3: TGTGCCAGCAAGATCGACAGGGCTCAGCCCCAGCATTTT.

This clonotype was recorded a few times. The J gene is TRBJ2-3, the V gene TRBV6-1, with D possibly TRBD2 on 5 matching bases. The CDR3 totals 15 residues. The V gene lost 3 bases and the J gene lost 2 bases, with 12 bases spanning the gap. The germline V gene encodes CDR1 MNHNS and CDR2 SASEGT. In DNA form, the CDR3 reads TGTGCCAGCAGTGACCGGGGATTCAACACAGATACGCAGTATTTT. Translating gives CASSDRGFNTDTQYF.

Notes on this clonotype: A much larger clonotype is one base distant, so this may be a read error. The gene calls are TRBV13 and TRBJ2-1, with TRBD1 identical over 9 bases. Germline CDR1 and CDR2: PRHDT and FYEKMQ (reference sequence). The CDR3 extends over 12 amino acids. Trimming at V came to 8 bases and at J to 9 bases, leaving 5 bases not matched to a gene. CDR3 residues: CASPPTGGEQFF. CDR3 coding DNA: TGTGCCAGCCCCCCGACAGGGGGTGAGCAGTTCTTC.

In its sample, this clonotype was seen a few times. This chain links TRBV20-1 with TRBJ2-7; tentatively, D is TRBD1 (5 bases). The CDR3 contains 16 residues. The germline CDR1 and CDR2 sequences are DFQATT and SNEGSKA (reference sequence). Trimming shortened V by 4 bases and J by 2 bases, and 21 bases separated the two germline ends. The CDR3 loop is CSAIRAGQGTPYEQYF. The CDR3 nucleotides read TGCAGTGCTATAAGGGCCGGGCAGGGAACCCCCTACGAGCAGTACTTC.

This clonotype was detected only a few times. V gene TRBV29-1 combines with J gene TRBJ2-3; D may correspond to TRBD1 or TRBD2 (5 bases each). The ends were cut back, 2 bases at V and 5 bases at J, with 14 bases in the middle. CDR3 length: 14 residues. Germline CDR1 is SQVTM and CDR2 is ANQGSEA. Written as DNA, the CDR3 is TGCAGCGTTGAACCAAACCGGGGCCAAGATACGCAGTATTTT. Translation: CSVEPNRGQDTQYF.

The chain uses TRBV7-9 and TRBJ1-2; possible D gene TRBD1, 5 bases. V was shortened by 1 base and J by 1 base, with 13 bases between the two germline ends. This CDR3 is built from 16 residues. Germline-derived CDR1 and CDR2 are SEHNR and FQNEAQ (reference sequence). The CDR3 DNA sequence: TGTGCCAGCAGCTTAGACGGGGGGTTGTATAACTATGGCTACACCTTC. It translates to CASSLDGGLYNYGYTF.

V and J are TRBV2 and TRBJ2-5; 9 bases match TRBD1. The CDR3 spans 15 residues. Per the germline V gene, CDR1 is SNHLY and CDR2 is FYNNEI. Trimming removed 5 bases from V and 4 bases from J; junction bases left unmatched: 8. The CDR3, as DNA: TGTGCCAGCAGTTCCGGGACAGGGAGTAGAGAGACCCAGTACTTC. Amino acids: CASSSGTGSRETQYF.

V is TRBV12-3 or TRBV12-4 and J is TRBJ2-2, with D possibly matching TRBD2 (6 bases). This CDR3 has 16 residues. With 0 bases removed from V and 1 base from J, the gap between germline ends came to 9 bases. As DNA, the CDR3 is TGTGCCAGCAGTTTAGCGGGACTGTGGAACACCGGGGAGCTGTTTTTT. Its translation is CASSLAGLWNTGELFF.

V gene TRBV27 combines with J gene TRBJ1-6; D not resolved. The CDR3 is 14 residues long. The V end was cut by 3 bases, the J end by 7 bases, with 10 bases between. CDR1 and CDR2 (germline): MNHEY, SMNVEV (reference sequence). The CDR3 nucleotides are TGTGCCAGCAGTTTGAGTCTGTTCAATTCACCCCTCCACTTT. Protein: CASSLSLFNSPLHF.

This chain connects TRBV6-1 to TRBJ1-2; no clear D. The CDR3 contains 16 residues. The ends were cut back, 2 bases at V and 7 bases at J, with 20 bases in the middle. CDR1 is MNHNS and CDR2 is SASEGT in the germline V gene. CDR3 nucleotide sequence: TGTGCCAGCAGTGAATTGTCTATACCGGGGTCGGCTGGCTACACCTTC. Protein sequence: CASSELSIPGSAGYTF.

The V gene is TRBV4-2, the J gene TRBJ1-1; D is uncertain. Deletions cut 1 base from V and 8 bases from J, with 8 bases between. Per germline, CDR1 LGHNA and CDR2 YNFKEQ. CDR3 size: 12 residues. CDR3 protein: CASSQGFREAFF. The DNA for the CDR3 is TGTGCCAGCAGCCAAGGATTCCGAGAAGCTTTCTTT.

The CDR3 spells CASSLLDSPLHF. As DNA, the CDR3 is TGTGCCAGCAGTTTATTGGATTCACCCCTCCACTTT. The chain carries TRBV28 and TRBJ1-6; unclear D gene. Per the germline V gene, CDR1 is MDHEN and CDR2 is SYDVKM. V was cut by 1 base and J by 8 bases, with 3 bases left in between. The CDR3 loop spans 12 amino acids.

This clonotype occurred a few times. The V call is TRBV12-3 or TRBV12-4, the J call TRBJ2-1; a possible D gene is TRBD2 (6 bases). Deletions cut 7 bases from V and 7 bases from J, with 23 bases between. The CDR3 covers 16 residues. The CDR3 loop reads CASTKGEEGLSNEQFF. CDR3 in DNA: TGTGCCAGCACCAAAGGGGAGGAGGGCCTGTCTAATGAGCAGTTCTTC.

CDR3 sequence: CSAREPGSHNEQFF. The CDR3 DNA sequence: TGCAGTGCTAGAGAACCGGGGTCCCACAATGAGCAGTTCTTC. The J gene is TRBJ2-1, the V gene TRBV20-1, with a possible D match to TRBD2 (5 bases). The length of the CDR3 is 14 residues. From germline, CDR1 is DFQATT and CDR2 SNEGSKA (reference sequence). Trimming stripped 0 bases from V and 5 bases from J, with 11 bases between.

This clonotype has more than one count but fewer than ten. CDR3 nucleotide sequence: TGTGCCAGCAGCTTCTATAGCGGGGGCCACTCCTACGAGCAGTACTTC. It specifies CASSFYSGGHSYEQYF. The chain employs TRBV13 and TRBJ2-7, with 9 bases fitting TRBD2. With 3 bases clipped from V and 0 bases from J, the junction kept 6 bases outside the gene matches. The V gene's germline CDR1 is PRHDT and CDR2 FYEKMQ (reference sequence). The CDR3 extends over 16 amino acids.

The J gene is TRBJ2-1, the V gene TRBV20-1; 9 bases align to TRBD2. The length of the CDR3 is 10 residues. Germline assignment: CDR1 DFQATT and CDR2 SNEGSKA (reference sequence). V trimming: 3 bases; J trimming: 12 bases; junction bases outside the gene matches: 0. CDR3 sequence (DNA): TGCAGTGCTAGTAGCGGGGGGCAGTTCTTC. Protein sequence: CSASSGGQFF.

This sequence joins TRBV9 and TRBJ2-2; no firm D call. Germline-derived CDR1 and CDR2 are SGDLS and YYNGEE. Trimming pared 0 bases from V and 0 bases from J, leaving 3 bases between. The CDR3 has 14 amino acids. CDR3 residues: CASSVVANTGELFF. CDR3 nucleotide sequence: TGTGCCAGCAGCGTAGTGGCGAACACCGGGGAGCTGTTTTTT.

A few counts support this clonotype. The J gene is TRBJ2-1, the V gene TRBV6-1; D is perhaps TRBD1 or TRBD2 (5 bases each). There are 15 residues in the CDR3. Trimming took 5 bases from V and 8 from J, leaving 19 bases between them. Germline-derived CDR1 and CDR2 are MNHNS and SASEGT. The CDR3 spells CASSNPKRGGDEQFF. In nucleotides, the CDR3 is TGTGCCAGCAGTAATCCGAAGAGGGGTGGGGATGAGCAGTTCTTC.